This TCR beta chain was found in a study of human T cells and chemical hapten exposure. Findings of the study overall: Expanded TCRs grouped into significantly more large CDR3 similarity clusters than controls produced. With regard to DPC sensitization, TCRs above 1 in 1000 frequency did not change.

Specified time point: patch test 3, about 24 weeks after DPC sensitization. The treatment was: therapeutic diphenylcyclopropenone sensitization with weekly scalp DPC. Someone pulled total RNA out of unfractionated whole blood. This clonotype was counted only a few times. The antigen is unknown. One entry per CDR3 protein, called by TCRdb with MiXCR from the RACE reads. This repertoire shows 95,000 to 150,000 distinct CDR3 sequences, about 10% found once; its top ten account for approximately 2.5%. CDR1 and CDR2 (germline): SGHRS, YFSETQ. This CDR3 has 15 residues. V trimming: 6 bases; J trimming: 2 bases; junction bases outside the gene matches: 9.

The chain combines TRBV5-1 with TRBJ2-5; TRBD1 matches 8 bases. This TCR came from a woman aged 50 to 65 with alopecia areata. Some clones in this sample may be carry-over from other donors' samples. The sequences come from whole blood, collected in connection with sensitization to the hapten diphenylcyclopropenone (DPC). In DNA form, the CDR3 reads TGCGCCAGCACCGACGGACAGGGTAGACAAGAGACCCAGTACTTC. Amino acid sequence: CASTDGQGRQETQYF.